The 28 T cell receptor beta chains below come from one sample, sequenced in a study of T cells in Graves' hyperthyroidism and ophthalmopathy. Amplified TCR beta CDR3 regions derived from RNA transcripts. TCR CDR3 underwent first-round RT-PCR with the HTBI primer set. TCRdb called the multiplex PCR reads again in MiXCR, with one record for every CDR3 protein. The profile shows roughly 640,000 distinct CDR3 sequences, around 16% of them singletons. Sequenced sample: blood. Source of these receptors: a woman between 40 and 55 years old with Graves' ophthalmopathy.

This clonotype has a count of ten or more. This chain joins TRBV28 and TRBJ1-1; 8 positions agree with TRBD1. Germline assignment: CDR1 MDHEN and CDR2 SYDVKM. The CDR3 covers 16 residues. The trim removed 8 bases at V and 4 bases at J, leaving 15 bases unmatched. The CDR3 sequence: CASVAGGIVGRTEAFF. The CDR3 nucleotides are TGTGCCAGCGTGGCAGGGGGCATTGTGGGGCGCACTGAAGCTTTCTTT.

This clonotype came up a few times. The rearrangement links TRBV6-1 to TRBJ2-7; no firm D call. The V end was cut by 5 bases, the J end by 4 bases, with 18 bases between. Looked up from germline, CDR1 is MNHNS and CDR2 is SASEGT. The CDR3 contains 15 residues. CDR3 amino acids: CASSSSDPALYEQYF. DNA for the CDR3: TGTGCCAGCAGTTCATCGGACCCAGCACTGTACGAGCAGTACTTC.

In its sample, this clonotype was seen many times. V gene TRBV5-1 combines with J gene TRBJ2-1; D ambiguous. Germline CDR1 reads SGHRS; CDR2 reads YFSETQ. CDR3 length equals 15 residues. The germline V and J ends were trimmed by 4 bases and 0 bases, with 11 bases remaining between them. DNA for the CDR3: TGCGCCAGCAGCCCCCCGCGGAGCTCCTACAATGAGCAGTTCTTC. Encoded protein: CASSPPRSSYNEQFF.

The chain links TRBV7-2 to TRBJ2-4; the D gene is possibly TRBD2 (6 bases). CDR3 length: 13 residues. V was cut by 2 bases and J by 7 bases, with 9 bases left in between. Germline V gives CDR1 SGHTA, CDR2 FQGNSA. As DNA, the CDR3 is TGTGCCAGCAGCTTACTAGGGAGGAACATTCAGTACTTC. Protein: CASSLLGRNIQYF.

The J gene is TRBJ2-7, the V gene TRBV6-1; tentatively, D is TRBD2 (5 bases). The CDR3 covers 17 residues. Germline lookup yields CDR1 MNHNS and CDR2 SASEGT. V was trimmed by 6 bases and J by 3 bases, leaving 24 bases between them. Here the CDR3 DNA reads TGTGCCAGCAGAAAATCCGAGTACAGTCCTGGAGGCTACGAGCAGTACTTC. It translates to CASRKSEYSPGGYEQYF.

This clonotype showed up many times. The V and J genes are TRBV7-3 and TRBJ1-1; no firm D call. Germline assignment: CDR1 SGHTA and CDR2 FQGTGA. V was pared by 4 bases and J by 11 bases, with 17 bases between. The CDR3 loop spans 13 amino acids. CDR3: CASSSSAETRAFF. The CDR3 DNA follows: TGTGCCAGCAGCTCTTCCGCAGAAACGCGCGCTTTCTTT.

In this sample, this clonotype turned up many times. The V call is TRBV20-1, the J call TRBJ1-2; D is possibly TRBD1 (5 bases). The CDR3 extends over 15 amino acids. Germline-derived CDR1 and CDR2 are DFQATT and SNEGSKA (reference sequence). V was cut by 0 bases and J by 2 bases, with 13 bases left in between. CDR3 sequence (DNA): TGCAGTGCTAGAGATGACAGCCGCGTCAACTATGGCTACACCTTC. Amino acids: CSARDDSRVNYGYTF.

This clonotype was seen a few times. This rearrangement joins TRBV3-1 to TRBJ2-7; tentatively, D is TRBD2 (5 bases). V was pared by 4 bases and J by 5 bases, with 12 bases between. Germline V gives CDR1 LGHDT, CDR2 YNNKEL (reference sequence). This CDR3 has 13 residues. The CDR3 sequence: CASSPHLEDEQYF. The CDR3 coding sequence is TGTGCCAGCAGCCCTCACTTGGAGGACGAGCAGTACTTC.

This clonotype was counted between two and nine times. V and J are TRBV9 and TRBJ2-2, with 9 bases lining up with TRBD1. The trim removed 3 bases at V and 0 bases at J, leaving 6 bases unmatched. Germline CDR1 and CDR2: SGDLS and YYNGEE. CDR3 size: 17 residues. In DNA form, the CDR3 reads TGTGCCAGCAGCGGGCTACAGGGGGCCGCGAACACCGGGGAGCTGTTTTTT. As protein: CASSGLQGAANTGELFF.

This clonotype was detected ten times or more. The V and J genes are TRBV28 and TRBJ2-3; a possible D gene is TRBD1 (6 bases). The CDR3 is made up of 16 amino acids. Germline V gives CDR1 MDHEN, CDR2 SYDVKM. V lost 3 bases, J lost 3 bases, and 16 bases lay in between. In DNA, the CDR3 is TGTGCCAGCAGTTTCAGTCAGGGGTTGGATACAGATACGCAGTATTTT. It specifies CASSFSQGLDTDTQYF.

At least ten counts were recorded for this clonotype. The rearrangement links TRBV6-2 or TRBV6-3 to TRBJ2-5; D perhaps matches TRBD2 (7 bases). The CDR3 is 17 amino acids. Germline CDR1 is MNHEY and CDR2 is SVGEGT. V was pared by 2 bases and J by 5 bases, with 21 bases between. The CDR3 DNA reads TGTGCCAGCAGTTACAACGGGGGGCTCCACATATCGGAGACCCAGTACTTC. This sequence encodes CASSYNGGLHISETQYF.

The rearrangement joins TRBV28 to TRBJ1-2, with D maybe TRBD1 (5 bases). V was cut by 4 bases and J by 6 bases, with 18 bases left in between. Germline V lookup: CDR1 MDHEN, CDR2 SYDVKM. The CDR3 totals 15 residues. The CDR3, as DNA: TGTGCCAGCAGTTCGACTCTTTCAGGGATTCATGGCTACACCTTC. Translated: CASSSTLSGIHGYTF.

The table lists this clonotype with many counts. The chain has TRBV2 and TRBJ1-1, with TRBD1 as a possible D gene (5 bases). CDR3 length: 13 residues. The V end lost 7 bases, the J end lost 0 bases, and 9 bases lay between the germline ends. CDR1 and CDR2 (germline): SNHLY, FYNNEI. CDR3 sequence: CASMTEMNTEAFF. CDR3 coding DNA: TGTGCCAGCATGACAGAAATGAACACTGAAGCTTTCTTT.

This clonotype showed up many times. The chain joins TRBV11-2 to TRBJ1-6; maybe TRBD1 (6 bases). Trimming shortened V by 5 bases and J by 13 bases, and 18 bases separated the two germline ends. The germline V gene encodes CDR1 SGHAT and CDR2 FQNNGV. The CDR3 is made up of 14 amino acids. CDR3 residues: CASSHPGGEFPLHF. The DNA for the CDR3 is TGTGCCAGCAGCCACCCCGGGGGCGAGTTCCCCCTCCACTTT.

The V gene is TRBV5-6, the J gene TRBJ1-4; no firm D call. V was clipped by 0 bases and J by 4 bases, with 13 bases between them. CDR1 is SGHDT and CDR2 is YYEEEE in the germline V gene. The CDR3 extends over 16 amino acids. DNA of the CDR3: TGTGCCAGCAGCTTGGAGGGAGCAGACCATAATGAAAAACTGTTTTTT. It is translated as CASSLEGADHNEKLFF.

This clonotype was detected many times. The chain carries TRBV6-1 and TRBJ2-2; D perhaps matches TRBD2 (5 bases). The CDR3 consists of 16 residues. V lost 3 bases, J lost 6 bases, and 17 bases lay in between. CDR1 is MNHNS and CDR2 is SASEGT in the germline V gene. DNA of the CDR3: TGTGCCAGCAGTGAGCGAGAGCCGGGGTTCCCCGGGGAGCTGTTTTTT. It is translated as CASSEREPGFPGELFF.

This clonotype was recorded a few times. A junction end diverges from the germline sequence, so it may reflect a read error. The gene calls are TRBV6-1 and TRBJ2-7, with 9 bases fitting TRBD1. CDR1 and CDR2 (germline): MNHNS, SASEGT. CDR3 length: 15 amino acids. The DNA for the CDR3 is TGTGCCAGCAGGGAAGCCGGGACAGGGCTCTACGAGCAGTACTTC. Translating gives CASREAGTGLYEQYF.

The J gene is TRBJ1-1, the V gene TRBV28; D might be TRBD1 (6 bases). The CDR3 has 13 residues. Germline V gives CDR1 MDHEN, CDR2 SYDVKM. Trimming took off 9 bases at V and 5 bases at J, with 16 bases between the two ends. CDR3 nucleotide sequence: TGTGCCAGTACTCGGGGGGCAGAGACTGAAGCTTTCTTT. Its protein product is CASTRGAETEAFF.

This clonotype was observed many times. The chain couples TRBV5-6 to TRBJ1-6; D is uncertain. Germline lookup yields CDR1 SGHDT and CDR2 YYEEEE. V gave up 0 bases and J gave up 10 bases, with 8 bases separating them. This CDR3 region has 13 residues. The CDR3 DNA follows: TGTGCCAGCAGCTTGGGAGATTTCTCACCCCTCCACTTT. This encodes CASSLGDFSPLHF. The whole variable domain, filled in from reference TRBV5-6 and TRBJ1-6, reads DAGVTQSPTHLIKTRGQQVTLRCSPKSGHDTVSWYQQALGQGPQFIFQYYEEEERQRGNFPDRFSGHQFPNYSSELNVNALLLGDSALYLCASSLGDFSPLHFGNGTRLTVT.

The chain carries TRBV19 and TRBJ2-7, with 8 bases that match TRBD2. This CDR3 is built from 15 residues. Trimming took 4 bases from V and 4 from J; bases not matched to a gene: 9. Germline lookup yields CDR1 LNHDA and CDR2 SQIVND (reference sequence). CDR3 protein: CASSSLGGAKYEQYF. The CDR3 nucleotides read TGTGCCAGTAGTAGCCTCGGGGGGGCGAAATACGAGCAGTACTTC.

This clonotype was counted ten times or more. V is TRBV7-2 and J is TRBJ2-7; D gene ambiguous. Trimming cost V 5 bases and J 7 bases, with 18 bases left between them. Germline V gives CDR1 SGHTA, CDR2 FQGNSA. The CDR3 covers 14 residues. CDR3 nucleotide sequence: TGTGCCAGCAGCCGTGGGGTCCGGGCGCGGGAGCAGTACTTC. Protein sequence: CASSRGVRAREQYF.

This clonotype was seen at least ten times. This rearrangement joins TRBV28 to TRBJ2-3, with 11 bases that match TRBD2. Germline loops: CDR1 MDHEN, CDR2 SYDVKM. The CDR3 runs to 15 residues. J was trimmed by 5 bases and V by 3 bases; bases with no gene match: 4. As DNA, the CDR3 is TGTGCCAGCAGTTTGGCTAGCGGGAGGAGAGATACGCAGTATTTT. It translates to CASSLASGRRDTQYF. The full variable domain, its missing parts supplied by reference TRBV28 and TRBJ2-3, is DVKVTQSSRYLVKRTGEKVFLECVQDMDHENMFWYRQDPGLGLRLIYFSYDVKMKEKGDIPEGYSVSREKKERFSLILESASTNQTSMYLCASSLASGRRDTQYFGPGTRLTVL.

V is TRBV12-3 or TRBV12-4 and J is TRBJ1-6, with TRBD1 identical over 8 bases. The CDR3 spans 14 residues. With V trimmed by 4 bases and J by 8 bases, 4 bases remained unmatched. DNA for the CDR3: TGTGCCAGCAGTTCACGGACAGGGCATTCACCCCTCCACTTT. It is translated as CASSSRTGHSPLHF.

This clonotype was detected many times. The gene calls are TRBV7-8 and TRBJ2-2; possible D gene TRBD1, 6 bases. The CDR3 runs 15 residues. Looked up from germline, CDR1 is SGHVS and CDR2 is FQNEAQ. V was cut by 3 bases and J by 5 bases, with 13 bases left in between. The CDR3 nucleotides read TGTGCCAGCAGCTTGGTTCAGGGGCCGACCGGGGAGCTGTTTTTT. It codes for CASSLVQGPTGELFF.

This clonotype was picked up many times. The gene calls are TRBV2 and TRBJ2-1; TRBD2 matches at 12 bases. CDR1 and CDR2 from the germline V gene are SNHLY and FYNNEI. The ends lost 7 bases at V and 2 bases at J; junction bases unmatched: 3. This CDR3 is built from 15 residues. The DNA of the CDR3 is TGTGCCAGCACTAGCGGGAGGGCCCCCTACAATGAGCAGTTCTTC. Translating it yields CASTSGRAPYNEQFF.

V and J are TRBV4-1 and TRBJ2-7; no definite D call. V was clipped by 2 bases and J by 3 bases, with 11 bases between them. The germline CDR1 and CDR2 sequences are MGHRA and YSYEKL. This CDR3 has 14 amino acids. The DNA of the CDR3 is TGCGCCAGCAGCCAACCATCTCGGGTCTACGAGCAGTACTTC. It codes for CASSQPSRVYEQYF.

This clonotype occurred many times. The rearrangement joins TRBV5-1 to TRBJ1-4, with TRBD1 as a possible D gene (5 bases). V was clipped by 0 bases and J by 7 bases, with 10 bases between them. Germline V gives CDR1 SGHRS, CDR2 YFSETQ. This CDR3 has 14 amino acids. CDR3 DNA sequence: TGCGCCAGCAGCTTGGGAGGGGAGTTTGAAAAACTGTTTTTT. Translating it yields CASSLGGEFEKLFF. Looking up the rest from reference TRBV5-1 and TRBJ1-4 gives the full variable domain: KAGVTQTPRYLIKTRGQQVTLSCSPISGHRSVSWYQQTPGQGLQFLFEYFSETQRNKGNFPGRFSGRQFSNSRSEMNVSTLELGDSALYLCASSLGGEFEKLFFGSGTQLSVL.

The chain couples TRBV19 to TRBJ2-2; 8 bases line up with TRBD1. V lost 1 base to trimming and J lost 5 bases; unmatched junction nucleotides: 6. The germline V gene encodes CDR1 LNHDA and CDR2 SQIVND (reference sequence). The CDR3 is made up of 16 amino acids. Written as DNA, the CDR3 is TGTGCCAGTAGTATAGGTGGTACAGGGGGTACCGGGGAGCTGTTTTTT. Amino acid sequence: CASSIGGTGGTGELFF.